This T cell receptor beta chain was retrieved from a study of T-cell memory formation after mild COVID-19. Deletions cut 7 bases from V and 3 bases from J, with 8 bases between. The germline CDR1 and CDR2 sequences are SGDLS and YYNGEE. This CDR3 is 12 amino acids long. Each CDR3 protein gets one entry after TCRdb re-called the 5' RACE reads with MiXCR. The sample has a few hundred thousand distinct CDR3 sequences; under 30% are singletons. The sequencing sample was made of PBMCs or a T cell subset sorted from them (not recorded which). The sequence was collected from an adult woman who had mild COVID-19 (a few samples of this study predate the infection). Cell type and time point are not known. The chain carries TRBV9 and TRBJ1-5; D uncertain. In nucleotides, the CDR3 is TGTGCCAGCTCGAGGGACAATCAGCCCCAGCATTTT. This translates into CASSRDNQPQHF. Combining the CDR3 with reference TRBV9 and TRBJ1-5 gives the whole variable domain DSGVTQTPKHLITATGQRVTLRCSPRSGDLSVYWYQQSLDQGLQFLIQYYNGEERAKGNILERFSAQQFPDLHSELNLSSLELGDSALYFCASSRDNQPQHFGDGTRLSIL.